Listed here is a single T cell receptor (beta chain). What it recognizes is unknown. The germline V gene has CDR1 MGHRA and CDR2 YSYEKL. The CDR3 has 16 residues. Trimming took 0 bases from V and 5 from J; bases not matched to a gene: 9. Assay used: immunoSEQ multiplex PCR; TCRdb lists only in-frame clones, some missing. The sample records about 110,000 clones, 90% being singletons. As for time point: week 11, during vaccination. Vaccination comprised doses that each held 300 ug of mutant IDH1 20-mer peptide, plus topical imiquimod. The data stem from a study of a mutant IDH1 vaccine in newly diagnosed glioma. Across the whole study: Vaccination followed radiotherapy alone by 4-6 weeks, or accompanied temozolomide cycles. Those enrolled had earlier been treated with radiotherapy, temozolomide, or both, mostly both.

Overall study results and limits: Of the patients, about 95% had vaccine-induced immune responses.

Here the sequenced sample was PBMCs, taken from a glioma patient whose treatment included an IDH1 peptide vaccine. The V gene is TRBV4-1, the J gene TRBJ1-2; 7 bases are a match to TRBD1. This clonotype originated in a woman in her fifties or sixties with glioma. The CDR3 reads CASSQDPGQKLYGYTF. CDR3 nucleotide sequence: TGCGCCAGCAGCCAAGATCCGGGACAGAAGTTATATGGCTACACCTTC.